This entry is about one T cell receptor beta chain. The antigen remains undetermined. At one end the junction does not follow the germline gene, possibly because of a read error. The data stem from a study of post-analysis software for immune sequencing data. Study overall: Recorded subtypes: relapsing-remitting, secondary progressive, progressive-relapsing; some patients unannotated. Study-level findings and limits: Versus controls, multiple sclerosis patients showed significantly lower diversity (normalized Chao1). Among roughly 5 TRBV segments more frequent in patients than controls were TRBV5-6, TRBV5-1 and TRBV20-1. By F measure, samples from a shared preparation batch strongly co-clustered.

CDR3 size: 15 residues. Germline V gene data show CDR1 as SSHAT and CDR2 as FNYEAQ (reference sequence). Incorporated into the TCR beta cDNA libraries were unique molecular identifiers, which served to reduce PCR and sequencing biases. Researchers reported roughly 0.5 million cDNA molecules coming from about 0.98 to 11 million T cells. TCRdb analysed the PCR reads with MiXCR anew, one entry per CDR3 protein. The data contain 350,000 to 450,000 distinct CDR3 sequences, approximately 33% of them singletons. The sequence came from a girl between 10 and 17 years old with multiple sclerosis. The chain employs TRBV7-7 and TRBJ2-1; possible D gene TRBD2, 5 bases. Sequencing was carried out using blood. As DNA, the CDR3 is TGTGCTAGCAGCTTAGCGCAAGCGGCGTACAATGAGCAGTTCTTC. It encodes CASSLAQAAYNEQFF. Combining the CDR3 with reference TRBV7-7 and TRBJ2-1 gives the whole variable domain GAGVSQSPRYKVTKRGQDVTLRCDPISSHATLYWYQQALGQGPEFLTYFNYEAQPDKSGLPSDRFSAERPEGSISTLTIQRTEQRDSAMYRCASSLAQAAYNEQFFGPGTRLTVL.